What follows is one T cell receptor beta chain and its context. This entry is derived from a study of blood T cell repertoires in COVID-19. Turning to the study itself: Samples taken during acute and convalescent COVID-19 were collected in the United States, Italy and Spain. In each case, the material was cDNA or gDNA derived from T cells, B-cell-depleted T cells, or PBMCs.

Trimming removed 3 bases at V and 4 bases at J, with 7 bases between. CDR1 ENHRY and CDR2 SYGVKD come from the germline V gene. This CDR3 spans 13 amino acids. Original processing notes: How many nucleated cells were present was estimated from reference gene primer amplification. TCRdb's copy holds only in-frame clones and misses some; the assay was immunoSEQ multiplex PCR. V and J calls and clone size follow that table, whereas D and trimming were derived from the DNA. The sample includes 100,000 to 150,000 clones, around 80% seen only once; the top ten take around 1.9%. The J gene is TRBJ1-3, the V gene TRBV10-3; D is unresolved. Sequences were obtained from peripheral blood. The clonotype originates from a man aged 65 to 79 with acute or convalescent COVID-19. CDR3 coding DNA: TGTGCCATCAGTGATGAGAGGGGAAACACCATATATTTT. Translated, it gives CAISDERGNTIYF.